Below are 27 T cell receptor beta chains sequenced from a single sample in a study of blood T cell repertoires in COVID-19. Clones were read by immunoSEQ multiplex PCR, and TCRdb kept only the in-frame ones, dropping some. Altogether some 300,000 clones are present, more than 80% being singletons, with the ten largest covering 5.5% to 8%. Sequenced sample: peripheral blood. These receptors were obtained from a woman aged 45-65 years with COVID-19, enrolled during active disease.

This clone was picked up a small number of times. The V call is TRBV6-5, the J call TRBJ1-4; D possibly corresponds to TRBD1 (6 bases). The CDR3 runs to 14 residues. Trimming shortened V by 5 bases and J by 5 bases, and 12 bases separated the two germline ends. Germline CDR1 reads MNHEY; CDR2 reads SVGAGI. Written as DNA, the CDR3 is TGTGCCAGCAGTAAGGAAGGGACAAATGAAAAACTGTTTTTT. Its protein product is CASSKEGTNEKLFF.

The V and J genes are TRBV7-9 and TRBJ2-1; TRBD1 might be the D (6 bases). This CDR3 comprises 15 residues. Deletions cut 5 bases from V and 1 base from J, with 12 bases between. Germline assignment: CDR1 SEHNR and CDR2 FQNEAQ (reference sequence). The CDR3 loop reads CASSQDSASYNEQFF. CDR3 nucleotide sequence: TGTGCCAGCAGCCAGGACAGCGCTTCCTACAATGAGCAGTTCTTC.

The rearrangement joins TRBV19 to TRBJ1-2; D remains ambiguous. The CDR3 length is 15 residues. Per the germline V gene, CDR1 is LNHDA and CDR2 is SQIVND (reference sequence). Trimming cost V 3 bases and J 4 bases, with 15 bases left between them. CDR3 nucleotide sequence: TGTGCCAGTAGTATTATCACTCGACAAGGCTATGGCTACACCTTC. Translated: CASSIITRQGYGYTF.

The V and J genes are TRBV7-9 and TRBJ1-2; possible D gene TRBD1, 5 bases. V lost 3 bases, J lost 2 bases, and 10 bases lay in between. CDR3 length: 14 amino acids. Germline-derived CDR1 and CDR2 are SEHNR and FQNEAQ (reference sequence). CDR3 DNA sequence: TGTGCCAGCAGCTTTGCAGGGAACAACTATGGCTACACCTTC. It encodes CASSFAGNNYGYTF. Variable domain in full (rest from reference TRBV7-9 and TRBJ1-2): DTGVSQNPRHKITKRGQNVTFRCDPISEHNRLYWYRQTLGQGPEFLTYFQNEAQLEKSRLLSDRFSAERPKGSFSTLEIQRTEQGDSAMYLCASSFAGNNYGYTFGSGTRLTVV.

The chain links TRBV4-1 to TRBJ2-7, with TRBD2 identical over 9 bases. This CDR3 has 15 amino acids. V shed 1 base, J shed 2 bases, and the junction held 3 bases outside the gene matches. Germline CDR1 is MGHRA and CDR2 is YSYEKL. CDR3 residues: CASSQGGRAAYEQYF. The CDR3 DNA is TGCGCCAGCAGCCAAGGCGGGAGGGCCGCCTACGAGCAGTACTTC.

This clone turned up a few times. For the CDR3, the DNA is TGTGCCAGCAGCCCAAGGACAGGGGTAACCACTGAAGCTTTCTTT. Protein sequence: CASSPRTGVTTEAFF. This chain joins TRBV11-3 and TRBJ1-1; 9 bases agree with TRBD1. Germline lookup yields CDR1 SGHNT and CDR2 YENEEA. V was clipped by 5 bases and J by 4 bases; unmatched bases: 8. This CDR3 is 15 amino acids long.

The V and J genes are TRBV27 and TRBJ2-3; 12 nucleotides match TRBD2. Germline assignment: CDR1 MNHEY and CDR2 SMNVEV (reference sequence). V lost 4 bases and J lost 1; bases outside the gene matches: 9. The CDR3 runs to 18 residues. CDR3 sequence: CASSSPGRLAGGTDTQYF. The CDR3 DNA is TGTGCCAGCAGTTCCCCTGGAAGACTAGCGGGAGGCACAGATACGCAGTATTTT.

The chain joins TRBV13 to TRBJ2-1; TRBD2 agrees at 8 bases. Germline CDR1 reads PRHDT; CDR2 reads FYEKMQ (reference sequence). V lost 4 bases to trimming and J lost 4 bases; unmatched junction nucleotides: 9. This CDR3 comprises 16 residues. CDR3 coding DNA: TGTGCCAGCAGCTACTTAGCGGGATTTAATTACAATGAGCAGTTCTTC. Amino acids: CASSYLAGFNYNEQFF. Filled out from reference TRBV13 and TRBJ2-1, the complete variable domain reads AAGVIQSPRHLIKEKRETATLKCYPIPRHDTVYWYQQGPGQDPQFLISFYEKMQSDKGSIPDRFSAQQFSDYHSELNMSSLELGDSALYFCASSYLAGFNYNEQFFGPGTRLTVL.

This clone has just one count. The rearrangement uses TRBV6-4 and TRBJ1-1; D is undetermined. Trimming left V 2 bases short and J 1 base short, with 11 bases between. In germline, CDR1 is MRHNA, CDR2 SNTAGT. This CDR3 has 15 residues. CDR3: CASSDGGDSNTEAFF. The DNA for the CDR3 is TGTGCCAGCAGTGACGGCGGTGATTCGAACACTGAAGCTTTCTTT.

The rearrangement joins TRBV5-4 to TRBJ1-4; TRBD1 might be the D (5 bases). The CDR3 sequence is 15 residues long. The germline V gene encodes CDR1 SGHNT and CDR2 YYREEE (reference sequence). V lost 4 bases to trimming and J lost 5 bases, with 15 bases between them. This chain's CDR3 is CASSVIGGGNEKLFF. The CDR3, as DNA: TGTGCCAGCAGCGTAATCGGGGGGGGGAATGAAAAACTGTTTTTT.

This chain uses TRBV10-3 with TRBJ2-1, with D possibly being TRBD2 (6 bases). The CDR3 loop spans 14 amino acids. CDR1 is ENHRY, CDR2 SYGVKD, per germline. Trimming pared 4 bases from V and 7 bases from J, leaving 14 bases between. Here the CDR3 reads CAISAGEALNEQFF. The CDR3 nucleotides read TGTGCCATCAGTGCGGGGGAGGCCCTTAATGAGCAGTTCTTC.

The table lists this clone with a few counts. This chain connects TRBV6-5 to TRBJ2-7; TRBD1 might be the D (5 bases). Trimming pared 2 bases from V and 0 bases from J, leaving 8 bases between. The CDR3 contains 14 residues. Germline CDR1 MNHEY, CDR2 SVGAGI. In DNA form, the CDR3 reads TGTGCCAGCAGTTACGAAGGGGCCTCCTACGAGCAGTACTTC. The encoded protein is CASSYEGASYEQYF.

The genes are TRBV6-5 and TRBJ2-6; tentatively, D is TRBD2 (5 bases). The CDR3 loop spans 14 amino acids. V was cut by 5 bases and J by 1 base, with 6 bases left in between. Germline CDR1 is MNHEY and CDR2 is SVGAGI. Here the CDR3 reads CASSRGSGANVLTF. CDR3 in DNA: TGTGCCAGCAGTCGGGGTTCTGGGGCCAACGTCCTGACTTTC.

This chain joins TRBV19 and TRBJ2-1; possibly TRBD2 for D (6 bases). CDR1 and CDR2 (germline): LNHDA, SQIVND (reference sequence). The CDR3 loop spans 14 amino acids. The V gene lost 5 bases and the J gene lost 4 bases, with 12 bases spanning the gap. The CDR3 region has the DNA TGTGCCAGTAGTCACGGGGGTGGGTACAATGAGCAGTTCTTC. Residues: CASSHGGGYNEQFF.

Written as DNA, the CDR3 is TGTGCCAGCAGTTTACGGGACAGGGGCATGAACACCTTC. This gives the protein CASSLRDRGMNTF. The chain has TRBV12-3 or TRBV12-4 and TRBJ1-2; 10 bases map to TRBD1. V dropped 2 bases and J dropped 12; count of bases not matched to a gene: 6. The CDR3 consists of 13 residues.

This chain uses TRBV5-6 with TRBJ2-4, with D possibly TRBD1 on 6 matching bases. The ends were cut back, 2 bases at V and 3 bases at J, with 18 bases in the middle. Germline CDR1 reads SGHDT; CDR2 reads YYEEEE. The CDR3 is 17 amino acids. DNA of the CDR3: TGTGCCAGCAGCTTACTAACAGGGCCGTCCTACAAAAACATTCAGTACTTC. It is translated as CASSLLTGPSYKNIQYF.

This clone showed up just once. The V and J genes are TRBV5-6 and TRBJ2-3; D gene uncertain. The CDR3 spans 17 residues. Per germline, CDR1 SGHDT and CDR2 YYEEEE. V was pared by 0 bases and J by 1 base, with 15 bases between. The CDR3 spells CASSLAAETQGTDTQYF. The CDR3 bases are TGTGCCAGCAGCTTGGCGGCGGAGACTCAAGGCACAGATACGCAGTATTTT. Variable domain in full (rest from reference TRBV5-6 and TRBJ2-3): DAGVTQSPTHLIKTRGQQVTLRCSPKSGHDTVSWYQQALGQGPQFIFQYYEEEERQRGNFPDRFSGHQFPNYSSELNVNALLLGDSALYLCASSLAAETQGTDTQYFGPGTRLTVL.

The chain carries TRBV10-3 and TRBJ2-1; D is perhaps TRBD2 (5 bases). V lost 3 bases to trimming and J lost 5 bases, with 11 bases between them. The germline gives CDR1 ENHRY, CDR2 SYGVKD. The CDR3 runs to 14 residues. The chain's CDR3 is CAISELESHNEQFF. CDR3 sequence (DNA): TGTGCCATCAGTGAACTAGAGTCCCACAATGAGCAGTTCTTC.

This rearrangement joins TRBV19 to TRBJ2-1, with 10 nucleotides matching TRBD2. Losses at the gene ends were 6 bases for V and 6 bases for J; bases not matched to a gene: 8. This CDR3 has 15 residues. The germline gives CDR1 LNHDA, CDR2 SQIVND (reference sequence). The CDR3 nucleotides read TGTGCCAGTAGGGCGAGAAGCGGGAGGGCCAATGAGCAGTTCTTC. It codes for CASRARSGRANEQFF.

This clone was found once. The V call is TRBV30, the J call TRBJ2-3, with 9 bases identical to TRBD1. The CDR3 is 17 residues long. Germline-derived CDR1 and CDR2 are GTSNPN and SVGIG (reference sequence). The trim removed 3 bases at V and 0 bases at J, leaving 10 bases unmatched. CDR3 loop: CAWSRGQGAPSTDTQYF. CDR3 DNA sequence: TGTGCCTGGAGCCGGGGACAGGGAGCCCCCAGCACAGATACGCAGTATTTT. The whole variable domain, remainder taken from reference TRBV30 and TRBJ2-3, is SQTIHQWPATLVQPVGSPLSLECTVEGTSNPNLYWYRQAAGRGLQLLFYSVGIGQISSEVPQNLSASRPQDRQFILSSKKLLLSDSGFYLCAWSRGQGAPSTDTQYFGPGTRLTVL.

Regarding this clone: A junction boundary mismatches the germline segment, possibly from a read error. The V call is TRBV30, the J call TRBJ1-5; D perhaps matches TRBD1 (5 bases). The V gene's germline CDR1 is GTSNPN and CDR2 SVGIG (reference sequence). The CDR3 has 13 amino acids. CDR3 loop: CAWGVGGDQPQHF. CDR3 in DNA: TGTGCCTGGGGTGTCGGGGGTGATCAGCCCCAGCATTTT.

For the CDR3, the DNA is TGTGCCAGCAGTTTAATAATGGCGAACACTGAAGCTTTCTTT. Translating it yields CASSLIMANTEAFF. The J gene is TRBJ1-1, the V gene TRBV28, with no clear D. This CDR3 contains 14 residues. Looked up from germline, CDR1 is MDHEN and CDR2 is SYDVKM. V was clipped by 2 bases and J by 1 base, with 8 bases between them. The full variable domain, in which reference TRBV28 and TRBJ1-1 provide the parts outside the CDR3, is DVKVTQSSRYLVKRTGEKVFLECVQDMDHENMFWYRQDPGLGLRLIYFSYDVKMKEKGDIPEGYSVSREKKERFSLILESASTNQTSMYLCASSLIMANTEAFFGQGTRLTVV.

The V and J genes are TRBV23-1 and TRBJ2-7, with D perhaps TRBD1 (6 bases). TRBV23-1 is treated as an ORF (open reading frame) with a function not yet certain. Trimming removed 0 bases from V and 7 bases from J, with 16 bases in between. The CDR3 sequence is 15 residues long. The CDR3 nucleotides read TGCGCCAGCAGTCAATCCGCCCCAGGGGCAAATGAGCAGTACTTC. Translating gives CASSQSAPGANEQYF.

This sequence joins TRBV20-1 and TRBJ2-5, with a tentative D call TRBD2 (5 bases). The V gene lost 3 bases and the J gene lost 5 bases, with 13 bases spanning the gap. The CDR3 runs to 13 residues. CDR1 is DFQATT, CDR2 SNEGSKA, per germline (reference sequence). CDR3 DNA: TGCAGTGCTAGTAGGCCCCCGGGGGAGACCCAGTACTTC. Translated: CSASRPPGETQYF.

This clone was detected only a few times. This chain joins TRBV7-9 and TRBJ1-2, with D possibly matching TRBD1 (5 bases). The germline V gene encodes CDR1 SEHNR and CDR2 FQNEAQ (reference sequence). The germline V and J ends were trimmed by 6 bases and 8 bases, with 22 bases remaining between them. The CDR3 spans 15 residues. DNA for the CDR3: TGTGCCAGCAGACCCGGCGGGGGGAGCTTGGAAGGCTACACCTTC. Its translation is CASRPGGGSLEGYTF.

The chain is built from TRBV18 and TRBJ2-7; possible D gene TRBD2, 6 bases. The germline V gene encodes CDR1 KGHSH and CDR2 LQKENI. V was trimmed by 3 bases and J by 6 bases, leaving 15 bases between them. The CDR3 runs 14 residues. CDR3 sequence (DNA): TGTGCCAGCTCACCTTTAATCGAGGGAGGCGAGCAGTACTTC. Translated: CASSPLIEGGEQYF. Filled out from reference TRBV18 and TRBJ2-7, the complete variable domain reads NAGVMQNPRHLVRRRGQEARLRCSPMKGHSHVYWYRQLPEEGLKFMVYLQKENIIDESGMPKERFSAEFPKEGPSILRIQQVVRGDSAAYFCASSPLIEGGEQYFGPGTRLTVT.

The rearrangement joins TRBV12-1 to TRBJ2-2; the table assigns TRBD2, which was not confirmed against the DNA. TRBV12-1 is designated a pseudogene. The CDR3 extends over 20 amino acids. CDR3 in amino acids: CASGASPYVLAGSITGELFF. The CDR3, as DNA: TGTGCCAGCGGGGCTTCCCCTTATGTGCTAGCGGGATCGATCACCGGGGAGCTGTTTTTT.